The TCR beta chain under discussion was sequenced for a study of shared clonotypes between healthy human individuals. Study findings and constraints: The diversity represented, both genetic and in exposure history, was limited by few donors.

Both subsets, CD45RA+ naive and CD45RA-negative memory, were split from the CD4+ cells. Concerning this clone: Its antigen is undetermined.

Evenly divided among several immunoSEQ plates was the genomic DNA of each subset. Produced via immunoSEQ multiplex PCR; TCRdb's table is partial and in-frame only. Altogether hundreds of thousands of clones are present, approximately 74% being singletons, with the ten largest covering around 1.6%. Trimming removed 2 bases from V and 7 bases from J, with 15 bases in between. The CDR3 totals 15 residues. CDR1 is WNHNN, CDR2 SYGVQD, per germline (reference sequence). Sample: memory CD4+ T cells sorted from blood. Subset meaning: CD45RA-negative fraction. The rearrangement uses TRBV10-1 and TRBJ2-1; D is perhaps TRBD1 or TRBD2 (5 bases each). This TCR came from a woman in her 30s in good health. CDR3 nucleotide sequence: TGCGCCAGCAGTGAGCTTTACGGGACGTTGAATGAGCAGTTCTTC. It translates to CASSELYGTLNEQFF.